This TCR beta chain was captured by sequencing in a study of beta chain features in type 1 diabetes. Overall study context: Cell yields, gender and age were comparable in patients and healthy donors. Whole-study results and caveats: A greater similarity of naive, central memory and Treg TCRB repertoires was seen among patients than among healthy donors. Within each of all four CD4+ subsets, Type 1 diabetes patients had TCRB CDR3s that were moderately but significantly shorter.

Expressed TCRB transcripts were sequenced because the isolated RNA had all been reverse transcribed beforehand. Some clones are missing from TCRdb's copy, which holds only in-frame ones; the method was immunoSEQ multiplex PCR. The repertoire holds around 280,000 clones, with about 15% as singletons. This clone has only a few counts. Its antigen is still unknown. V was pared by 0 bases and J by 5 bases, with 15 bases of the junction left unmatched. Germline loops: CDR1 GTSNPN, CDR2 SVGIG (reference sequence). CDR3 length: 17 amino acids. Input material: naive CD4+ T cells from blood. This receptor was obtained from a man aged 18 to 35 with type 1 diabetes. The gene calls are TRBV30 and TRBJ2-5; 7 bases agree with TRBD1. CDR3: CAWSVLMWDRARETQYF. The CDR3 DNA reads as TGTGCCTGGAGTGTACTTATGTGGGACAGAGCCCGGGAGACCCAGTACTTC.